Listed below are T cell receptor beta chains from one sample, sequenced in a study of regulatory T cells in long-lasting Graves disease. MiXCR, run by TCRdb on the multiplex PCR reads, gives a single entry per CDR3 protein. The sample yields 400,000 to 450,000 distinct CDR3 sequences, 14% to 15% seen once. The data were also submitted as part of a second study, on T cells in Graves' hyperthyroidism and ophthalmopathy.

The sample was peripheral blood mononuclear cells (PBMCs), taken at new diagnosis, from a patient treated with antithyroid drugs. Receptors originate from a young woman with Graves disease. CDR3s include the opening cysteine and the closing phenylalanine or tryptophan. The D gene is left open where the match is weak. The size of a clone is reported for some rows only, either as once, few or many, or as a class for expanded clones.

d_call clone_size j_call v_call cdr3_nt cdr3_aa
NA many TRBJ2-3 TRBV18 TGTGCCAGCTCACCACCTCCTAGCGTGGATACGCAGTATTTT CASSPPPSVDTQYF
TRBD1 NA TRBJ2-5 TRBV20-1 TGCAGTGCTAGAGCATACCGGGACAGGGGGTCGGGGGCCCAGTACTTC CSARAYRDRGSGAQYF
TRBD1 many TRBJ2-3 TRBV7-8 TGTGCCAGCAGCTTAGTTGCTGGGACAGGGATGGTCACAGATACGCAGTATTTT CASSLVAGTGMVTDTQYF
TRBD1 NA TRBJ1-1 TRBV15 TGTGCCACCAGCAGGAAGACAGGGGGACGAACTGAAGCTTTCTTT CATSRKTGGRTEAFF
NA NA TRBJ2-6 TRBV5-1 TGCGCCAGCAGCTTGGTTCGCTCTGGGGCCAACGTCCTGACTTTC CASSLVRSGANVLTF
NA many TRBJ2-3 TRBV29-1 TGCAGCGTTGCCCAGCGCCAGTGGAGCACAGATACGCAGTATTTT CSVAQRQWSTDTQYF
TRBD2 NA TRBJ2-5 TRBV27 TGTGCCAGCAGTTTAGTTTGGCTAGCGGGGTCAGGTGGGGCCCAGTACTTC CASSLVWLAGSGGAQYF
NA few TRBJ1-1 TRBV11-2 TGTGCCAGCAGCTTGGGGGCACGGGACACTGAAGCTTTCTTT CASSLGARDTEAFF
NA many TRBJ2-3 TRBV12-3/TRBV12-4 TGTGCCAGCAGTCCACTTCGCGTTGGAGATACGCAGTATTTT CASSPLRVGDTQYF
NA NA TRBJ2-4 TRBV11-1 TGTGCCAGCAGCTCGGGGATCCTGCCCAGGGACATTCAGTACTTC CASSSGILPRDIQYF
NA NA TRBJ1-2 TRBV10-3 TGTGCCATCACCCCCCAGACCCAATCGTCCTATGGCCACACCTTC CAITPQTQSSYGHTF
TRBD1 NA TRBJ1-2 TRBV5-1 TGCGCCAGCAGCTTACGGGACAGGGTTGTCCCTAACTATGGCTACACCTTC CASSLRDRVVPNYGYTF
TRBD2 many TRBJ2-3 TRBV7-3 TGTGCCAGCAGCTCGGGAGGGGGTACAGATACGCAGTATTTT CASSSGGGTDTQYF
NA many TRBJ1-5 TRBV28 TGTGCCAGCAGTTCATACAGGATCCATCAGCCCCAGCATTTT CASSSYRIHQPQHF
TRBD1 few TRBJ2-2 TRBV24-1 TGTGCCACCAGCCGGACAGGCCCCGGGGAGCTGTTTTTT CATSRTGPGELFF
NA few TRBJ2-3 TRBV14 TGTGCCAGCAGCCAAGGTTCCTCTTGGTATCGCACAGATACGCAGTATTTT CASSQGSSWYRTDTQYF
NA few TRBJ2-1 TRBV12-3/TRBV12-4 TGTGCCAGCAGTTCATTGTACCTGACTGCAAACAATGAGCAGTTCTTC CASSSLYLTANNEQFF